This T cell receptor (beta chain) was observed in a study of blood T cells in healthy people across ages. Sample-barcoded 5' priming and a J-beta primer mix drove a second PCR of about 6 to 12 cycles. Tagging of each cDNA molecule was performed by a template-switch adaptor with 12 random nucleotides. TCRdb reprocessed the 5' RACE reads with MiXCR, giving one entry per CDR3 protein. The table has around 800,000 distinct CDR3 sequences, about 62% seen once; the top ten hold about 27%. Regarding this clonotype: Its specificity is not known.

Findings and limits, study-wide: Long-lived donors carried more naive CD4+ cells and greater diversity than aged donors.

V shed 6 bases and J shed 0 bases, with 12 bases lying between them. CDR1 is SNHLY and CDR2 is FYNNEI in the germline V gene. The CDR3 is 15 residues long. Total RNA was extracted at no less than 5.5 micrograms per sample. V and J are TRBV2 and TRBJ2-1; D may be TRBD1 (6 bases). The sequence derives from a man aged 25-45 years in good health. What was sequenced was blood. The CDR3 protein is CASRGTTSSYNEQFF. DNA of the CDR3: TGTGCCAGCAGGGGGACAACTAGCTCCTACAATGAGCAGTTCTTC.